This is a list of T cell receptor beta chains from one sample in a study of T cells in Graves' hyperthyroidism and ophthalmopathy. TCRdb fed the multiplex PCR reads into MiXCR, producing one record per CDR3 protein. The table includes some 510,000 distinct CDR3 sequences, 46% detected once. The sequenced material came from peripheral blood or thyroid tissue (not recorded which). These receptors were obtained from a woman under 30 with Graves' hyperthyroidism. Both conserved end residues are part of each CDR3. The D gene is left open where the match is weak. Where a row states a size, it is once, few, many or the class of an expanded clone; other rows omit it.

>.|TRBJ2-7|TRBV2|TRBD1
CAGKETGDYEQYF
TGTGCCGGCAAAGAGACAGGGGACTACGAGCAGTACTTC
>.|TRBJ2-3|TRBV7-9|.
CASSLATGVTDTQYF
TGTGCCAGCAGCTTAGCAACCGGGGTCACAGATACGCAGTATTTT
>few|TRBJ1-2|TRBV24-1|TRBD1
CATSDSQGAFYGYTF
TGTGCCACCAGTGATTCTCAGGGGGCCTTCTATGGCTACACCTTC
>few|TRBJ1-6|TRBV2|.
CASSSRGGSPLHF
TGTGCCAGCAGTTCCCGTGGGGGTTCACCCCTCCACTTT
>.|TRBJ2-7|TRBV2|TRBD2
CASSYRLAGGYEQYF
TGTGCCAGCAGTTACCGACTAGCGGGAGGGTACGAGCAGTACTTC
>.|TRBJ1-2|TRBV5-1|.
CASSLVAYETAYGYTF
TGCGCCAGCAGCTTGGTCGCTTATGAGACAGCCTATGGCTACACCTTC
>few|TRBJ1-2|TRBV10-3|.
CAISQGGPPGYTF
TGTGCCATCAGTCAAGGGGGACCACCTGGCTACACCTTC
>few|TRBJ1-6|TRBV10-3|.
CASEGQTRGDDSPLHF
TGTGCCAGCGAAGGACAGACAAGGGGGGATGATTCACCCCTCCACTTT
>many|TRBJ1-1|TRBV7-9|.
CASSRDAGGAFF
TGTGCCAGCAGCCGGGACGCCGGTGGAGCTTTCTTT
>few|TRBJ2-7|TRBV14|.
CASSYGPLPYEQYF
TGTGCCAGCTCATACGGACCTCTCCCCTACGAGCAGTACTTC
>once|TRBJ2-2|TRBV2|.
CASSQEVGAGELFF
TGTGCCAGCAGCCAAGAAGTGGGGGCCGGGGAGCTGTTTTTT
>many|TRBJ1-2|TRBV10-3|TRBD1
CAISDPGQGAYDYTF
TGTGCCATCAGTGACCCTGGACAGGGGGCCTATGACTACACCTTC
>few|TRBJ2-7|TRBV20-1|.
CSAPDCHEQYF
TGCAGTGCTCCCGACTGCCACGAGCAGTACTTC
>.|TRBJ2-7|TRBV12-3/TRBV12-4|TRBD1
CASSYQGAYEQYF
TGTGCCAGCAGTTACCAGGGGGCTTACGAGCAGTACTTC
>.|TRBJ1-2|TRBV9|.
CASSVSGSGYTF
TGTGCCAGCAGTGTCTCAGGGTCTGGCTACACCTTC
>.|TRBJ2-7|TRBV7-9|.
CASSTPQGRGAYEQYF
TGTGCCAGCAGCACCCCACAGGGGAGGGGGGCCTACGAGCAGTACTTC
>.|TRBJ1-2|TRBV6-1|.
CASSYSTLLNYGYTF
TGTGCCAGCAGTTACTCGACCCTTCTTAACTATGGCTACACCTTC
>.|TRBJ2-7|TRBV30|.
CASSVLAGRTTGEQYF
TGTGCCAGCAGTGTACTGGCGGGACGGACCACCGGGGAGCAGTACTTC
>few|TRBJ2-2|TRBV2|TRBD2
CASRGTSGPGELFF
TGTGCCAGCAGGGGGACTAGCGGTCCCGGGGAGCTGTTTTTT
>.|TRBJ1-2|TRBV4-3|TRBD1
CASSHALRDRNYGYTF
TGCGCCAGCAGCCATGCTTTACGGGACAGGAACTATGGCTACACCTTC
>.|TRBJ2-7|TRBV7-9|TRBD1
CASSAGTGGAEQYF
TGTGCCAGCAGCGCCGGGACAGGGGGAGCCGAGCAGTACTTC
>once|TRBJ1-1|TRBV25-1|.
CASGAKGTAFF
TGTGCCAGCGGCGCGAAGGGAACAGCTTTCTTT
>.|TRBJ2-7|TRBV2|.
CASRDTATYEQYF
TGTGCCAGCAGGGACACGGCAACCTACGAGCAGTACTTC
>once|TRBJ2-6|TRBV6-2/TRBV6-3|TRBD1
CASRFPGQGARGANVLTF
TGTGCCAGCAGATTCCCGGGACAGGGGGCGAGAGGGGCCAACGTCCTGACTTTC
>once|TRBJ2-7|TRBV19|TRBD2
CASSRLATYEQYF
TGTGCCAGTAGCCGACTAGCGACCTACGAGCAGTACTTC
>.|TRBJ1-1|TRBV7-8|.
CASSQARGRTFF
TGTGCCAGCAGCCAAGCGCGGGGCAGGACTTTCTTT
>few|TRBJ2-7|TRBV6-5|TRBD2
CASSNGGIGEQYF
TGTGCCAGCAGTAACGGGGGGATCGGTGAGCAGTACTTC
>once|TRBJ2-7|TRBV9|TRBD2
CASSQRLAGYEQYF
TGTGCCAGCAGCCAAAGGCTAGCGGGCTACGAGCAGTACTTC
>many|TRBJ1-1|TRBV19|.
CASSIGGSTEAFF
TGTGCCAGTAGTATAGGGGGGAGCACTGAAGCTTTCTTT
>.|TRBJ2-7|TRBV29-1|TRBD2
CSVELAGGLNEQYF
TGCAGCGTTGAGCTAGCGGGAGGGCTTAATGAGCAGTACTTC
>.|TRBJ1-1|TRBV2|.
CASSEGPKLAFF
TGTGCCAGCAGTGAAGGGCCTAAATTGGCTTTCTTT
>.|TRBJ1-4|TRBV29-1|.
CSVERDEKLFF
TGCAGCGTTGAAAGGGATGAAAAACTGTTTTTT
>few|TRBJ1-1|TRBV19|TRBD1
CASNFQGEGAFF
TGTGCCAGTAATTTTCAGGGGGAGGGTGCTTTCTTT
>.|TRBJ2-5|TRBV29-1|.
CSVTAAMVETQYF
TGCAGCGTCACGGCGGCAATGGTAGAGACCCAGTACTTC
>.|TRBJ2-7|TRBV2|.
CASSEALSLGSLQYF
TGTGCCAGCAGTGAAGCGCTCAGTTTGGGGAGTCTGCAGTACTTC
>.|TRBJ2-7|TRBV5-1|.
CASSLKAGSYEQYF
TGCGCCAGCAGCTTGAAAGCGGGCTCCTACGAGCAGTACTTC
>.|TRBJ2-7|TRBV19|TRBD1
CASSVDRGNEQYF
TGTGCCAGTAGTGTCGACAGGGGGAACGAGCAGTACTTC
>few|TRBJ1-5|TRBV7-8|TRBD1
CASSRDRGLSQPQHF
TGTGCCAGCAGCCGGGACAGGGGGCTGAGTCAGCCCCAGCATTTT
>.|TRBJ1-1|TRBV5-1|.
CASSLSSSGTEAFF
TGCGCCAGCAGCTTGTCCTCATCTGGGACTGAAGCTTTCTTT
>.|TRBJ1-2|TRBV6-1|.
CASIKREIYGYTF
TGTGCCAGCATCAAACGGGAGATCTATGGCTACACCTTC
>many|TRBJ1-4|TRBV7-9|.
CASSLGRTDEKLFF
TGTGCCAGCAGCTTGGGCAGGACGGACGAAAAACTGTTTTTT
>few|TRBJ1-2|TRBV12-3/TRBV12-4|TRBD1
CASRSRTGGYGYTF
TGTGCCAGCAGATCACGGACAGGCGGCTATGGCTACACCTTC
>.|TRBJ2-5|TRBV10-3|TRBD2
CAISDRTSGRQETQYF
TGTGCCATCAGTGATCGGACTAGCGGGAGACAAGAGACCCAGTACTTC
>.|TRBJ1-5|TRBV10-3|TRBD1
CAIGGQRNQPQHF
TGTGCCATCGGGGGACAGCGAAATCAGCCCCAGCATTTT